The text below deals with one T cell receptor (beta chain). Authors' data handling: Researchers report that nucleated cell counts were estimated from reference gene primer amplification. Assay used: immunoSEQ multiplex PCR; TCRdb lists only in-frame clones, some missing. The V and J calls and clone size were taken over from that table, and D and trimming were inferred from the DNA. The sample has some 250,000 clones; 80% to 85% are singletons. This specimen comes from a study of blood T cell repertoires in COVID-19. Overall study context: Nucleic acid was either cDNA or gDNA, and it came from T cells, B-cell-depleted T cells, or PBMCs.

This CDR3 has 14 amino acids. V lost 3 bases and J 5 bases, leaving 11 bases between the germline ends. CDR1 is LGHNA and CDR2 is YSLEER in the germline V gene. Sequenced sample: peripheral blood. The receptor was isolated from a man aged 40-49 years with acute or convalescent COVID-19. The gene calls are TRBV4-3 and TRBJ1-3, with a tentative D call TRBD1 (6 bases). CDR3 in amino acids: CASSHEQGRNTIYF. The CDR3 nucleotides are TGCGCCAGCAGCCACGAGCAGGGGCGAAACACCATATATTTT.